The T cell receptor beta chain under discussion was sequenced for a study of T cells in Graves' hyperthyroidism and ophthalmopathy. Study-wide findings and caveats: Using 13 V-J features, a model discriminated ophthalmopathy from stable hyperthyroidism. The blood repertoire included most of the expanded thyroid clonotypes above 0.001.

This clonotype came up a few times. Its specificity is not known. Compared with germline, one end of the junction differs, possibly owing to a read error. Researchers amplified the TCR beta CDR3 regions from RNA transcripts. The primer set for the first-round RT-PCR of the TCR CDR3 was HTBI. TCRdb re-derived calls from the multiplex PCR reads in MiXCR, one entry per CDR3 protein. The sample includes some 490,000 distinct CDR3 sequences, roughly 23% of them seen just once. The CDR3 extends over 16 amino acids. Disease duration was under 3 months in the ophthalmopathy patients, who also had a Clinical Activity Score of at least 3 and a NOSPECS grade of at least 4.

This sequence was found in an older woman with Graves' ophthalmopathy. Material for sequencing was blood. This sequence joins TRBV12-3 or TRBV12-4 and TRBJ1-1; D may be TRBD1 (6 bases). CDR3: CASSHTGSARYTEALF. As DNA, the CDR3 is TGTGCCAGCAGCCATACAGGGTCGGCCAGGTACACTGAAGCTCTCTTT.